In this sample, the clone carrying this T cell receptor (beta chain) turned up a few times. What it binds is unknown. The TCR beta cDNA libraries contained unique molecular identifiers. The yield from approximately 1 to 10 million T cells was around 500,000 cDNA molecules in total. TCRdb redid the calling of the PCR reads with MiXCR, one entry per CDR3 protein. Seen here are 750,000 to 950,000 distinct CDR3 sequences, about 50% observed once, and the top ten hold approximately 4.4%. The data originate from a study of post-analysis software for immune sequencing data. Study results and caveats: TRBV segments more frequent in patients than in controls numbered several and included TRBV5-6, TRBV5-1 and TRBV20-1. People with multiple sclerosis had a significantly lower normalized Chao1 diversity than controls did.

V lost 4 bases and J lost 0; bases outside the gene matches: 2. Germline V lookup: CDR1 DFQATT, CDR2 SNEGSKA (reference sequence). The CDR3 extends over 14 amino acids. The specimen was blood. This sequence was found in a girl aged 10 to 17 with multiple sclerosis. The gene calls are TRBV20-1 and TRBJ2-1; 8 bases line up with TRBD2. CDR3 loop: CSATGTSSYNEQFF. CDR3 coding DNA: TGCAGTGCTACCGGGACTAGCTCCTACAATGAGCAGTTCTTC.